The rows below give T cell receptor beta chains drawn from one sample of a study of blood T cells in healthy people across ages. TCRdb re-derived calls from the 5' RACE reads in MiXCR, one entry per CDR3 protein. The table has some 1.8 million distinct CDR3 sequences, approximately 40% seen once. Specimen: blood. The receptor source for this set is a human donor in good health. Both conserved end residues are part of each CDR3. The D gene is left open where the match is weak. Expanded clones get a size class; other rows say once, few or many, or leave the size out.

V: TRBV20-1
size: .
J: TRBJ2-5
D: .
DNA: TGCAGTGCTTACGGACAGCAAGAGACCCAGTACTTC
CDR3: CSAYGQQETQYF

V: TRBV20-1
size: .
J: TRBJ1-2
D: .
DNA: TGCAGTGCTAGTGACGGGGATGGCTACACCTTC
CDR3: CSASDGDGYTF

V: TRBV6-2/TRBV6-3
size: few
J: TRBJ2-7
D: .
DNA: TGTGCCAGCGCCGTCTCCTACGAGCAGTACTTC
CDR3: CASAVSYEQYF

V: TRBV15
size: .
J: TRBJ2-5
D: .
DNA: TGTGACACCAGCAGAGCGGCATTCGAGACCCAGTACTTC
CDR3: CDTSRAAFETQYF

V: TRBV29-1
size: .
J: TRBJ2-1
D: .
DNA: TGCAGCGTTCTCGACCCCTTTGTGAGAAATGAGCAGTTCTTC
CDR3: CSVLDPFVRNEQFF

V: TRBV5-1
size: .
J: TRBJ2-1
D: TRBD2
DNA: TGCGCCAGCAGCGTAGCGGGGACCCCTCGGAATGAGCAGTTCTTC
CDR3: CASSVAGTPRNEQFF

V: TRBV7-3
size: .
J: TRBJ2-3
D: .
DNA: TGTGCCAGCAGCCCAAGGGTCCCGAATACGCAGTATTTT
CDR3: CASSPRVPNTQYF

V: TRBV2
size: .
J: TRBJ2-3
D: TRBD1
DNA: TGTGCCAGCAGTGAAGTAGTTTCAGGGGGTACGCAGTATTTT
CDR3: CASSEVVSGGTQYF

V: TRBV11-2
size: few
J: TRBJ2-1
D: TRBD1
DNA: TGTGCCAGCAGCTTAGGAGGGACAGGGGTTCAGGAGCAGTTCTTC
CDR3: CASSLGGTGVQEQFF

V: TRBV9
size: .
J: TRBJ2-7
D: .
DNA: TGTGCCAGCAGCCCCCGGACACTCTCCTACGAGCAGTACTTC
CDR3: CASSPRTLSYEQYF

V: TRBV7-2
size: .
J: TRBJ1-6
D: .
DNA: TGTGCCAGCAGCCGGGGGGTAGAAGGTTCACCCCTCCACTTT
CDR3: CASSRGVEGSPLHF

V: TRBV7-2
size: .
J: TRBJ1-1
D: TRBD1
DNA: TGTGCCAGCAGCAGACAGGGGGAAATCTTCACTGAAGCTTTCTTT
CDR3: CASSRQGEIFTEAFF

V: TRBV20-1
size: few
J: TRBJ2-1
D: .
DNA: TGCAGTGCTACCCTCCGGGACTCCGCCTCACCTGAGCAGTTCTTC
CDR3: CSATLRDSASPEQFF

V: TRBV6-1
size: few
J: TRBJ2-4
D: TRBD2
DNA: TGTGCCAGCACTCTAGAAGCGGGGGCCAAAAACATTCAGTACTTC
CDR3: CASTLEAGAKNIQYF

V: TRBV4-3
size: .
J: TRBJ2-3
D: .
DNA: TGCGCCAGCAGCCAAGCGCCGGACTCTAACACAGATACGCGGTATTTT
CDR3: CASSQAPDSNTDTRYF

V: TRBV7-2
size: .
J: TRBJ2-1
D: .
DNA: TGTGCCAGCAGCTCCCACGGCCGATACAATGAGCAGTTCTTC
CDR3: CASSSHGRYNEQFF

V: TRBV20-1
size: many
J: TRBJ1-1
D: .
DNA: TGCAGTGCTAGAGATAACGACATAGAAGCTTTCTTT
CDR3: CSARDNDIEAFF

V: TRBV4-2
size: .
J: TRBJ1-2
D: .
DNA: TGTGCCAGCAGCCAAGGGTTGGACGGCAGTGGCTACACCTTC
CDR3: CASSQGLDGSGYTF

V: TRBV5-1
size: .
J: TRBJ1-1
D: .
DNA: TGCGCCAGCAGCTTGGATCTACAGCGCGCTTTCTTT
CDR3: CASSLDLQRAFF

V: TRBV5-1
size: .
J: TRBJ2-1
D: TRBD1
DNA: TGCGCCAGCAGCTTTATACAGGGGGCTTTAGATGAGCAGTTCTTC
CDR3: CASSFIQGALDEQFF

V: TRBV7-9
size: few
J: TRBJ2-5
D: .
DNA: TGTGCCAGCAGCCCAGACAGTACAGAGTACCAAGAGACCCAGTACTTC
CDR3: CASSPDSTEYQETQYF

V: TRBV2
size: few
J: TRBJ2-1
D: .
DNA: TGTGCCAGCACCTCTAACAATGAGCAGTTCTTC
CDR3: CASTSNNEQFF

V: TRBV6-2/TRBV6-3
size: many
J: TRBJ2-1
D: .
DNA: TGTGCCAGCAGTGTGGGATTTTACAATGAGCAGTTCTTC
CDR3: CASSVGFYNEQFF

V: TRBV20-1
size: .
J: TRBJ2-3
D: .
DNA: TGCAGTGCTAGAGATCTTGCAGGGGCAGGCACAGATACGCAGTATTTT
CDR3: CSARDLAGAGTDTQYF

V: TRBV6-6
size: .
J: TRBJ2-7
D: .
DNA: TGTGCCAGCAGTTGGGACCTCAACTCCTACGAGCAGTACTTC
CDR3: CASSWDLNSYEQYF

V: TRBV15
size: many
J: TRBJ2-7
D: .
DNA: TGTGCCACCAGCAGAGGGGGACGAGGGGACTACGAGCAGTACTTC
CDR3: CATSRGGRGDYEQYF

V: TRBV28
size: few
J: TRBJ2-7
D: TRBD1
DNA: TGTGCCAGCAGTCCGCGGGGACAGGGATTTTCCTACGAGCAGTACTTC
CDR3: CASSPRGQGFSYEQYF

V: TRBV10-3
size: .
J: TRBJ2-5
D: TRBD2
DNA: TGTGCCATCAGTGAGTACACTAGCGGGGGAGAGACCCAGTACTTC
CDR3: CAISEYTSGGETQYF

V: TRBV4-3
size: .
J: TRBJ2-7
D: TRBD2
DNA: TGCGCCAGCAGCCAAGAACTAGCGAAGTCCTACGAGCAGTACTTC
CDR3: CASSQELAKSYEQYF

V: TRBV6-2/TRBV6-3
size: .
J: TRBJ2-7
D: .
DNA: TGTGCCAGCAGTTACTCGGGAGTCCGCTACGAGCAGTACTTC
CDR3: CASSYSGVRYEQYF

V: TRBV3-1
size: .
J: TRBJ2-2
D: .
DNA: TGTGCCAGCAGCCAGCCGACTAGACTCGGGGAGCTGTTTTTT
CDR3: CASSQPTRLGELFF

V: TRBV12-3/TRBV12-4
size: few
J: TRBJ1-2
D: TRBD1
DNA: TGTGCCAGCAGTCTCTACGGACAGGGTGGTAATGGCTACACCTTC
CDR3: CASSLYGQGGNGYTF

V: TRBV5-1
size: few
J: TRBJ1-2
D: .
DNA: TGCGCCAGCAGCATTGACGGGGCTAACTATGGCTACACCTTC
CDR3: CASSIDGANYGYTF

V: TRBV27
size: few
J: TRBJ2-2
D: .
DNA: TGTGCCAGCAACACGCAGGGTTACACCGGGGAGCTGTTTTTT
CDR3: CASNTQGYTGELFF

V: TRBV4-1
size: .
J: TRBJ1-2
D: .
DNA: TGCGCCAGCAGCCAAGGTCGACAGGGCTACACCTTC
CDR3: CASSQGRQGYTF

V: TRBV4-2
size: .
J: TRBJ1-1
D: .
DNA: TGTGCCAGCAGGCAATCACTCCCTACAGGGCGGGGGACTGAAGCTTTCTTT
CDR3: CASRQSLPTGRGTEAFF

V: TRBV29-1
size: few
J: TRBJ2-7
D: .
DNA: TGCAGCGTTGAAGATTCCAGGGACGAGCAGTACTTC
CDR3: CSVEDSRDEQYF

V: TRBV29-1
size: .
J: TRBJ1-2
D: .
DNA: TGCAGCGTTGTAGGGGGAGGCTATGGCTACACCTTC
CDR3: CSVVGGGYGYTF

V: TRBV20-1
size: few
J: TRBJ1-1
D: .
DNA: TGCAGTGCCAGTCTAGTGCCCGGTACGATCACTGAAGCTTTCTTT
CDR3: CSASLVPGTITEAFF

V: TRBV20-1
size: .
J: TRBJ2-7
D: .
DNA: TGCAGTGCCGCAGAAGTCTCAGAAACCATCTACGAGCAGTACTTC
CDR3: CSAAEVSETIYEQYF

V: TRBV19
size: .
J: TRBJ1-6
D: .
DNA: TGTGCCAGTAGTATCGATCTGGGGGCAAGGATTTCACCCCTCCACTTT
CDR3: CASSIDLGARISPLHF

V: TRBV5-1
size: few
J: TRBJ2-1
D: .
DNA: TGCGCCAGCAGCTTGGGGTGGGGTGAGCAGTTCTTC
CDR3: CASSLGWGEQFF